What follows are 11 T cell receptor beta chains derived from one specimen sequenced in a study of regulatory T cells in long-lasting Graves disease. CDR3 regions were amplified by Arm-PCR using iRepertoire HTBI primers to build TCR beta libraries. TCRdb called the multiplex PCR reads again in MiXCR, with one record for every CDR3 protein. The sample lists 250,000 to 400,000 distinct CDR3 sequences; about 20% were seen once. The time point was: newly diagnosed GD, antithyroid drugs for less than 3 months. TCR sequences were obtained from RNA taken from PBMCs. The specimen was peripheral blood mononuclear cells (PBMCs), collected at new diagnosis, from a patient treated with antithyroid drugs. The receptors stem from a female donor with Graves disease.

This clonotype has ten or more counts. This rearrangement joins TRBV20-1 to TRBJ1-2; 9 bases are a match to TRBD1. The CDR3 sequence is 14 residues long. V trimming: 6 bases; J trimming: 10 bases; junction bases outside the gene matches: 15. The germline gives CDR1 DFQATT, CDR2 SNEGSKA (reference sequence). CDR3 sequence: CSATRTGAREAYTF. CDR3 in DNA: TGCAGTGCCACCCGGACAGGGGCTAGAGAGGCCTACACCTTC.

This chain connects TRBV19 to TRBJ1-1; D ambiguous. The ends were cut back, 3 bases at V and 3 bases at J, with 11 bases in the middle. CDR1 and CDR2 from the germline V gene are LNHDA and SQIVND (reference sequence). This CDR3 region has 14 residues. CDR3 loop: CASSIPGGYTEAFF. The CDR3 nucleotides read TGTGCCAGTAGTATCCCGGGAGGGTACACTGAAGCTTTCTTT.

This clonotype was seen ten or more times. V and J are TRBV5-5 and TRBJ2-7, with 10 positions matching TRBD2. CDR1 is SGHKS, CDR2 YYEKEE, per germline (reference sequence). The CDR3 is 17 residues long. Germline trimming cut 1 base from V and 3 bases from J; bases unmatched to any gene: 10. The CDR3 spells CASSLISSGSTSYEQYF. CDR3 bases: TGTGCCAGCAGCTTGATTTCTAGCGGGAGCACCAGCTACGAGCAGTACTTC. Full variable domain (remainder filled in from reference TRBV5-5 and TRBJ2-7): DAGVTQSPTHLIKTRGQQVTLRCSPISGHKSVSWYQQVLGQGPQFIFQYYEKEERGRGNFPDRFSARQFPNYSSELNVNALLLGDSALYLCASSLISSGSTSYEQYFGPGTRLTVT.

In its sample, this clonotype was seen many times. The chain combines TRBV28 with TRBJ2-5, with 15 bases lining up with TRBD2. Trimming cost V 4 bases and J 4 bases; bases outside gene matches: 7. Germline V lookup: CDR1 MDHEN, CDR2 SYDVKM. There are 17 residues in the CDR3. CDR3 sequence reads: CASSSPTGLAGGETQYF. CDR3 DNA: TGTGCCAGCAGTTCACCGACGGGACTAGCGGGAGGAGAGACCCAGTACTTC.

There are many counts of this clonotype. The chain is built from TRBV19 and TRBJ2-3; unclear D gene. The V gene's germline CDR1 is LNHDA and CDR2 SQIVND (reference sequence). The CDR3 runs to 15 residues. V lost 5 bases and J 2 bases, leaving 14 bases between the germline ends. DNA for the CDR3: TGTGCCAGTAGTGCCCCAGGCGAGTACACAGATACGCAGTATTTT. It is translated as CASSAPGEYTDTQYF.

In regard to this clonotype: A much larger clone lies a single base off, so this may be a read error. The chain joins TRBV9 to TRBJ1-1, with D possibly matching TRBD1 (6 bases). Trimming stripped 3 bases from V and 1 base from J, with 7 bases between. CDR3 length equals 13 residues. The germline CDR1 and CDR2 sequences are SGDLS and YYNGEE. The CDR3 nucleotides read TGTGCCAGCAGCGGACAGGCGAACACTGAAGCTTTCTTT. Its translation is CASSGQANTEAFF.

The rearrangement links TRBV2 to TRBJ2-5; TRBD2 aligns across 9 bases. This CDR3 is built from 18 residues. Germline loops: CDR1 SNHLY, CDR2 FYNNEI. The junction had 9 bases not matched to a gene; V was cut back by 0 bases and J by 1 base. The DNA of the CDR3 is TGTGCCAGCAGTGAAGCGCTTCTTGGACTAGCGACCCAAGAGACCCAGTACTTC. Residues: CASSEALLGLATQETQYF. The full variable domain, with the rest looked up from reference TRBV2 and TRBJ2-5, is EPEVTQTPSHQVTQMGQEVILRCVPISNHLYFYWYRQILGQKVEFLVSFYNNEISEKSEIFDDQFSVERPDGSNFTLKIRSTKLEDSAMYFCASSEALLGLATQETQYFGPGTRLLVL.

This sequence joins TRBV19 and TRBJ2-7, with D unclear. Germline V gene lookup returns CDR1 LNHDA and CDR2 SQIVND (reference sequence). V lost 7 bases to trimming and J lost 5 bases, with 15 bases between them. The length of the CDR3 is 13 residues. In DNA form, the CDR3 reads TGTGCCAGTACTAATAGTAGTCAGAACGAGCAGTACTTC. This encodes CASTNSSQNEQYF.

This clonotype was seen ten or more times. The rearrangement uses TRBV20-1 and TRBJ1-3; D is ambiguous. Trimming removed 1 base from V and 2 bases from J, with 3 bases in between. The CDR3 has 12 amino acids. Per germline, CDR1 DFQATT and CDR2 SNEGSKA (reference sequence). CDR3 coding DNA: TGCAGTGCTAGAGTGGCTGGAAACACCATATATTTT. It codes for CSARVAGNTIYF.

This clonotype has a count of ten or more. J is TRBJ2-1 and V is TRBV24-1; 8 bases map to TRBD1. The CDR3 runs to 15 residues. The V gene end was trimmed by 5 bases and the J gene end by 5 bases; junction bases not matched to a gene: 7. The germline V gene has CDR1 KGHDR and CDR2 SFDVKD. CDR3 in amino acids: CATSAEDRAHNEQFF. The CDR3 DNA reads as TGTGCCACCAGTGCCGAGGACAGGGCCCACAATGAGCAGTTCTTC.

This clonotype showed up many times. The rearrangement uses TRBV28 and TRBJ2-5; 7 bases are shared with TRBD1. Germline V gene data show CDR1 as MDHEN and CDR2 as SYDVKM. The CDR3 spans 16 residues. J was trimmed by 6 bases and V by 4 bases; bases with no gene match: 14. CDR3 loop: CASSSPGQVRGKTQYF. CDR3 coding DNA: TGTGCCAGCAGTTCCCCCGGACAGGTCCGTGGAAAGACCCAGTACTTC. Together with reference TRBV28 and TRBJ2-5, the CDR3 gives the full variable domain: DVKVTQSSRYLVKRTGEKVFLECVQDMDHENMFWYRQDPGLGLRLIYFSYDVKMKEKGDIPEGYSVSREKKERFSLILESASTNQTSMYLCASSSPGQVRGKTQYFGPGTRLLVL.